These 7 T cell receptor beta chains were sequenced from one sample in a study of T-cell reconstitution after alpha-beta-depleted transplantation in children. Unique molecular identifiers were built into the TCRbeta library. TCRdb ran MiXCR on the PCR reads and lists one entry per CDR3 protein. The table has about a million distinct CDR3 sequences, roughly 29% seen once; the top ten hold approximately 30%. The sequencing used PBMCs, mostly from graft donor cells, collected 360 days after TCRalphabeta/CD19-depleted stem cell transplant. The receptors originated from a boy in the first two years of life who had a stem cell transplant for SCID, so the T cells may come from the graft donor.

This clonotype was counted between two and nine times. The V and J genes are TRBV25-1 and TRBJ2-1; D is possibly TRBD1 (5 bases). The V gene lost 2 bases and the J gene lost 9 bases, with 11 bases spanning the gap. The CDR3 length is 13 residues. Germline loops: CDR1 MGHDK, CDR2 SYGVNS. The CDR3 nucleotides are TGTGCCAGCAGTGAAATAGGGGCATCTGAGCAGTTCTTC. Amino acid sequence: CASSEIGASEQFF.

This clonotype was counted many times. The CDR3 DNA is TGTGCCAGCAGTTACAGGAAGAACACTGAAGCTTTCTTT. This gives the protein CASSYRKNTEAFF. The rearrangement links TRBV6-5 to TRBJ1-1; D gene uncertain. CDR3 size: 13 residues. The germline V and J ends were trimmed by 2 bases and 1 base, with 5 bases remaining between them. The germline V gene has CDR1 MNHEY and CDR2 SVGAGI.

V gene TRBV12-3 or TRBV12-4 combines with J gene TRBJ2-7; no firm D call. V lost 11 bases to trimming and J lost 6 bases, with 14 bases between them. The CDR3 is made up of 11 amino acids. In DNA, the CDR3 is TGTGCCTGCGGATCCCCTTCCGAGCAGTACTTC. Translated: CACGSPSEQYF.

The rearrangement links TRBV13 to TRBJ2-5; 11 bases map to TRBD2. Germline assignment: CDR1 PRHDT and CDR2 FYEKMQ (reference sequence). The CDR3 covers 18 residues. The V and J ends lost 5 bases and 2 bases, in that order; junction bases with no gene match: 13. The DNA of the CDR3 is TGTGCCAGCAGCCCTCCGCCCACTAGCGGGGGCGCACAAGAGACCCAGTACTTC. Amino acid sequence: CASSPPPTSGGAQETQYF.

V gene TRBV9 combines with J gene TRBJ2-7; weak D call: TRBD2 (5 bases). The CDR3 runs to 17 residues. Germline V CDR1 and CDR2: SGDLS, YYNGEE. The V end was cut by 4 bases, the J end by 2 bases, with 22 bases between. The CDR3 is CASSQPNSTRGTYEQYF. The CDR3, as DNA: TGTGCCAGCAGCCAACCAAATTCGACCCGGGGAACCTACGAGCAGTACTTC.

This clonotype has just a few counts. The chain has TRBV29-1 and TRBJ1-1; D not certain. This CDR3 comprises 13 residues. CDR1 is SQVTM and CDR2 is ANQGSEA in the germline V gene. V lost 0 bases, J lost 5 bases, and 10 bases lay in between. As DNA, the CDR3 is TGCAGCGTTGAAGATCATGGGAATACTGAAGCTTTCTTT. The encoded protein is CSVEDHGNTEAFF.

J is TRBJ1-1 and V is TRBV6-2 or TRBV6-3, with 8 bases matching TRBD1. V was pared by 6 bases and J by 3 bases, with 9 bases of the junction left unmatched. Germline V gives CDR1 MNHEY, CDR2 SVGEGT. This CDR3 spans 15 amino acids. The chain's CDR3 is CASSPHTGGDTEAFF. CDR3 DNA sequence: TGTGCCAGCAGCCCCCATACAGGGGGAGACACTGAAGCTTTCTTT.